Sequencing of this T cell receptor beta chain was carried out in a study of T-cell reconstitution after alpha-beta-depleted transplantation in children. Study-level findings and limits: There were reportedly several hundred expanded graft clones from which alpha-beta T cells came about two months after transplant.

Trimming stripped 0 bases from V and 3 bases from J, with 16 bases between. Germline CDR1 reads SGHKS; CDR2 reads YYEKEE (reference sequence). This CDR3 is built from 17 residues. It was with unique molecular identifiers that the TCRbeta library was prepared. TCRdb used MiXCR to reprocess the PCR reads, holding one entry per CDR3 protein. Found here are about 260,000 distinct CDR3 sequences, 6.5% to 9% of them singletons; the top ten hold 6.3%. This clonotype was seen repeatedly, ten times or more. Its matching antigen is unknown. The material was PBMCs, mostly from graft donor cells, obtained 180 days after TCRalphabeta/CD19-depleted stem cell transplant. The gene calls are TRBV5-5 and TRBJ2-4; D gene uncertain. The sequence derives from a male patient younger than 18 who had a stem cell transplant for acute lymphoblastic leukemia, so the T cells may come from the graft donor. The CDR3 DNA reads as TGTGCCAGCAGCTTGGGCTCTTTTCAGTTGCTCAAAAACATTCAGTACTTC. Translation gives CASSLGSFQLLKNIQYF.